The 4 T cell receptor beta chains reported below all come from one sample, sequenced in a study of cytomegalovirus exposure and HLA in healthy donors. With 60 Vbeta and 13 Jbeta primers, the PCR was carried out. Assay used: immunoSEQ multiplex PCR; TCRdb lists only in-frame clones, some missing. There are 150,000 to 200,000 clones in the sample; over 70% occur only once, and approximately 1.3% lies in the top ten. The sample was PBMCs. The receptors were gathered from a man aged 45 to 65 in good health and CMV-seropositive.

The CDR3: CASSRGQGVITEAFF. For the CDR3, the DNA is TGTGCCAGCAGCAGAGGACAGGGGGTCATCACTGAAGCTTTCTTT. The chain combines TRBV5-4 with TRBJ1-1, with 10 bases fitting TRBD1. This CDR3 comprises 15 residues. V shed 4 bases and J 4 bases; nucleotides not matched to a gene: 7. Germline CDR1 and CDR2: SGHNT and YYREEE (reference sequence).

The chain links TRBV7-9 to TRBJ2-1; 7 bases are a match to TRBD2. The CDR3 spans 13 residues. With 2 bases clipped from V and 8 bases from J, the junction kept 3 bases outside the gene matches. Per the germline V gene, CDR1 is SEHNR and CDR2 is FQNEAQ (reference sequence). CDR3 amino acids: CASSLRGSDEQFF. CDR3 DNA sequence: TGTGCCAGCAGCTTACGCGGGAGCGATGAGCAGTTCTTC.

The chain links TRBV13 to TRBJ2-2, with TRBD1 matching 7 bases. The CDR3 runs to 13 residues. Germline trimming cut 11 bases from V and 3 bases from J; bases unmatched to any gene: 6. Germline lookup yields CDR1 PRHDT and CDR2 FYEKMQ (reference sequence). The chain's CDR3 is CAGQELDTGELFF. The CDR3 DNA sequence: TGTGCCGGACAGGAATTGGACACCGGGGAGCTGTTTTTT. Full variable domain (remainder filled in from reference TRBV13 and TRBJ2-2): AAGVIQSPRHLIKEKRETATLKCYPIPRHDTVYWYQQGPGQDPQFLISFYEKMQSDKGSIPDRFSAQQFSDYHSELNMSSLELGDSALYFCAGQELDTGELFFGEGSRLTVL.

This chain joins TRBV5-4 and TRBJ2-2; TRBD1 aligns across 9 bases. The CDR3 runs to 16 residues. CDR1 and CDR2 from the germline V gene are SGHNT and YYREEE (reference sequence). V shed 3 bases, J shed 2 bases, and the junction held 5 bases outside the gene matches. The CDR3 here is CASSWDREVNTGELFF. The CDR3, as DNA: TGTGCCAGCAGCTGGGACAGGGAGGTTAACACCGGGGAGCTGTTTTTT.